These T cell receptor beta chains were read from a single sample in a study of T cell clonotyping in hematopoietic cell transplantation. Sequencing used immunoSEQ multiplex PCR; TCRdb keeps in-frame clones, though not all of them. This table has about 69,000 clones, 90% to 96% appearing once. The source was peripheral blood mononuclear cells, collected before stem cell transplant. These receptors came from a woman aged 45 to 65 with acute myeloid leukemia. Some clones in this sample may be carry-over from other donors' samples. Both conserved end residues are trimmed from each CDR3. Each record gives: clone size, J gene, V gene, CDR3 length, CDR3 protein. Clone size, where shown, is once, few, many, or a class for clones that have expanded.

clone size: once; J gene: TRBJ2-2; V gene: TRBV7-9; CDR3 length: 14; CDR3 protein: ASSRPGQVNTGELF
clone size: -; J gene: TRBJ2-7; V gene: TRBV4-1; CDR3 length: 12; CDR3 protein: ASSQVEGASEQY
clone size: -; J gene: TRBJ1-2; V gene: TRBV6-5; CDR3 length: 14; CDR3 protein: ASSYSRLALNYGYT
clone size: -; J gene: TRBJ1-5; V gene: TRBV19; CDR3 length: 12; CDR3 protein: ASSGQGEGQPQH
clone size: -; J gene: TRBJ1-4; V gene: TRBV6-5; CDR3 length: 12; CDR3 protein: ASSYSPTNEKLF
clone size: -; J gene: TRBJ2-5; V gene: TRBV7-9; CDR3 length: 10; CDR3 protein: ASSLAGETQY
clone size: once; J gene: TRBJ2-2; V gene: TRBV2; CDR3 length: 14; CDR3 protein: ASSLQAMSNTGELF
clone size: -; J gene: TRBJ2-1; V gene: TRBV10-1; CDR3 length: 11; CDR3 protein: ASSEGARYEQF
clone size: -; J gene: TRBJ1-1; V gene: TRBV6-1; CDR3 length: 13; CDR3 protein: ASSGQGRVNTEAF
clone size: -; J gene: TRBJ2-5; V gene: TRBV7-8; CDR3 length: 14; CDR3 protein: ASSLRLAGEVETQY
clone size: -; J gene: TRBJ1-2; V gene: TRBV7-2; CDR3 length: 12; CDR3 protein: ASSSRRPDYGYT
clone size: -; J gene: TRBJ1-1; V gene: TRBV6-5; CDR3 length: 11; CDR3 protein: ASRRDKGGGAF
clone size: -; J gene: TRBJ1-3; V gene: TRBV9; CDR3 length: 14; CDR3 protein: ASSIVGVLSGNTIY
clone size: -; J gene: TRBJ2-1; V gene: TRBV5-4; CDR3 length: 13; CDR3 protein: ASSLEVREWDEQF
clone size: -; J gene: TRBJ2-5; V gene: TRBV5-1; CDR3 length: 12; CDR3 protein: ASSEEKWAETQY
clone size: -; J gene: TRBJ2-1; V gene: TRBV11-2; CDR3 length: 13; CDR3 protein: ASSPTGSPYNEQF
clone size: -; J gene: TRBJ2-1; V gene: TRBV7-2; CDR3 length: 11; CDR3 protein: ASSPIGNNEQF
clone size: once; J gene: TRBJ2-5; V gene: TRBV5-1; CDR3 length: 16; CDR3 protein: ASSPLGTGGINAETQY
clone size: once; J gene: TRBJ1-2; V gene: TRBV29-1; CDR3 length: 9; CDR3 protein: SASENYGYT
clone size: -; J gene: TRBJ2-1; V gene: TRBV4-2; CDR3 length: 10; CDR3 protein: ASSPDSTEQF
clone size: -; J gene: TRBJ2-3; V gene: TRBV7-2; CDR3 length: 14; CDR3 protein: ASSLVAGGLTDTQY
clone size: -; J gene: TRBJ1-2; V gene: TRBV27; CDR3 length: 12; CDR3 protein: ASSLLGQEYGYT
clone size: -; J gene: TRBJ1-2; V gene: TRBV6-5; CDR3 length: 10; CDR3 protein: ASMRENYGYT
clone size: -; J gene: TRBJ1-1; V gene: TRBV5-6; CDR3 length: 13; CDR3 protein: ASSLQQGANTEAF
clone size: once; J gene: TRBJ1-5; V gene: TRBV5-8; CDR3 length: 15; CDR3 protein: ASSLRRVVGSNQPQH
clone size: -; J gene: TRBJ1-5; V gene: TRBV2; CDR3 length: 12; CDR3 protein: ASSPSSFDQPQH
clone size: -; J gene: TRBJ1-5; V gene: TRBV28; CDR3 length: 13; CDR3 protein: ASSLERGGTRPQH
clone size: -; J gene: TRBJ2-1; V gene: TRBV10-2; CDR3 length: 11; CDR3 protein: ASGLAGGFEQF
clone size: -; J gene: TRBJ2-3; V gene: TRBV30; CDR3 length: 13; CDR3 protein: AWRTLLAGAHTQY
clone size: -; J gene: TRBJ1-5; V gene: TRBV7-3; CDR3 length: 12; CDR3 protein: ASSADGSNQPQH
clone size: -; J gene: TRBJ2-4; V gene: TRBV6-4; CDR3 length: 14; CDR3 protein: ASRQDRTYAKNIQY
clone size: once; J gene: TRBJ2-7; V gene: TRBV7-8; CDR3 length: 15; CDR3 protein: ASSLAWGQGATYEQY
clone size: -; J gene: TRBJ2-1; V gene: TRBV19; CDR3 length: 14; CDR3 protein: ASSIDPTGAYNEQF
clone size: -; J gene: TRBJ1-2; V gene: TRBV28; CDR3 length: 11; CDR3 protein: ASSWPGRSGYT
clone size: -; J gene: TRBJ1-6; V gene: TRBV5-4; CDR3 length: 13; CDR3 protein: ASSLPGQAGSPLH
clone size: -; J gene: TRBJ1-2; V gene: TRBV7-9; CDR3 length: 12; CDR3 protein: ASSTGDGRYGYT
clone size: -; J gene: TRBJ1-2; V gene: TRBV30; CDR3 length: 14; CDR3 protein: AWSRGGDRTNYGYT
clone size: -; J gene: TRBJ1-2; V gene: TRBV9; CDR3 length: 12; CDR3 protein: ASVAGQGNYGYT
clone size: -; J gene: TRBJ1-2; V gene: TRBV19; CDR3 length: 16; CDR3 protein: ASTNPPGAPGDRYGYT
clone size: -; J gene: TRBJ2-5; V gene: TRBV2; CDR3 length: 12; CDR3 protein: ASTGAGERETQY